This T cell receptor (beta chain) came from a study of Ad26.COV2.S vaccination and SARS-CoV-2 variants (dated by TCRdb to 2020 to 2022). Describing the broader study: Vaccine-arm donors came from COV1001, a multicentre, randomized, double-blind, placebo-controlled phase I-IIa trial of Ad26.COV2.S in healthy adults. TCRbeta repertoire sequencing served as the tool for gauging how specific and how broad the SARS-CoV-2-reactive T cell receptors were following Ad26.COV2.S vaccination. Blinding of investigators to trial group allocation was maintained during experiments and outcome assessment. Trial participants were randomized into five groups of five: low-dose or high-dose Ad26.COV2.S given once or twice, or placebo on both occasions. A total of some 30 samples were included in the TCR-sequenced set, comprising around 19 Ad26.COV2.S vaccine recipients, 5 placebo recipients and 8 SARS-CoV-2 convalescent individuals. Ad26.COV2.S was administered intramuscularly at 5 x 10^10 or 1 x 10^11 viral particles, either as a single shot or as two shots given 56 days apart.

A word on this clone: What antigen it recognizes has not been identified. Base qualities are not recorded, but no much larger clone differs from it by a single base.

Reading the germline V gene gives CDR1 KGHDR and CDR2 SFDVKD. V is cut by 2 bases and J by 12 bases, and the space between the germline ends is 13 bases. The CDR3 runs 13 amino acids, cysteine and phenylalanine included. CDR3 DNA only is kept here, 39 bases in frame from base 1. The label giving this sample's treatment or condition can be read as: roughly 18 received Ad26.COV2.S at low or high dose, single or two shots; about 5 received placebo; per-sample allocation not given. Repertoires of vaccine and placebo recipients were sequenced from samples collected on day 63 after the first injection. Between 29 July and 7 August 2020, Cohort 1b enrolled about 27 adults aged 18-55 years at one site in Boston, USA. Ad26.COV2.S was a replication-incompetent adenovirus type 26 vector expressing a prefusion-stabilized SARS-CoV-2 spike protein from the original Wuhan strain. The immunoSEQ Assay was the method used to sequence TCRbeta CDR3 regions. After extraction, genomic DNA underwent amplification by bias-controlled multiplex PCR, followed by high-throughput sequencing. The authors processed their data as follows. Collapsing and filtering of sequences were performed to quantify the absolute abundance of each unique TCRbeta CDR3 region. Usable DNA was measured by amplifying reference genes present in all nucleated cells, and TCRbeta template counts were normalized to that usable DNA to estimate T cell fraction. Repertoire TCRs were annotated as SARS-CoV-2-specific when V gene, CDR3 amino acid sequence and J gene were exactly matched to a known reactive TCR set. The reference SARS-CoV-2 TCR set was derived from MIRA and filtered for enrichment in COVID-19-positive ImmuneCODE repertoires, a step that removed public or cross-reactive TCRs. Using the MIRA antigens, annotated TCRs were further analysed by specific ORF or by position within an ORF. Depth was the summed frequency of annotated unique rearrangements, while breadth was defined as annotated unique rearrangements over total unique productive rearrangements. TCR breadth was compared between groups using two-sided Wilcoxon rank-sum tests. TCRdb obtained this table from immuneACCESS and retained in-frame rearrangements with V and J assigned. These tables miss some clones; where compared with another copy, unresolved V genes account for less than half of the shortfall, and the remainder is unexplained. The V and J calls and clone size are taken from that table; D and trimming were inferred from the DNA. This sample holds hundreds of thousands of clones; 89% were observed only once. The biggest ten clones account for nearly 1.5% of the sample.

Paper-wide results and their limitations: Vaccine and placebo recipients had comparable non-spike TCR breadth, which fits with the vaccine containing only spike. Ad26.COV2.S recipients had higher spike-specific TCR breadth than placebo recipients (P = 0.0014). The study lacked the statistical power to compare responses across vaccine doses or regimens. After vaccination, spike-specific CD8+ and CD4+ T cell responses were reported to show substantial breadth. The authors noted that the TCR breadth and depth analyses may have underestimated total T cell responses.

The chain is assembled from TRBV24-1 and TRBJ2-1; the D gene is unclear. Sequences were derived from peripheral blood, sampled in a trial of Ad26.COV2.S vaccine versus placebo. This TCR was sampled from a person between 18 and 65 years old who received the Ad26.COV2.S COVID-19 vaccine or a placebo. The CDR3 in this case is CATSDSWTQRQFF. In nucleotides, the sequence is TGTGCCACCAGTGATTCCTGGACCCAAAGGCAGTTCTTC.